The clone carrying this TCR beta chain has more than one count but fewer than ten. The CDR3 runs to 14 residues. CDR1 is MNHEY and CDR2 is SMNVEV in the germline V gene (reference sequence). Trimming took off 2 bases at V and 7 bases at J, with 14 bases between the two ends. The sample belongs to a study of cytomegalovirus exposure and HLA in healthy donors. This PCR relied on a set of 60 Vbeta primers and 13 Jbeta primers. TCRdb's table, derived via immunoSEQ multiplex PCR, lists solely in-frame clones and lacks some. Among some 220,000 clones listed, 70% to 90% were seen once. J is TRBJ1-1 and V is TRBV27; D is perhaps TRBD1 (5 bases). The source of this sequence is a girl aged 2-10 years in good health and CMV-seronegative. The specimen was PBMCs. The CDR3 DNA reads TGTGCCAGCAGTTTAATGCCGGGGGTTGGTGAAGCTTTCTTT. This gives the protein CASSLMPGVGEAFF.